This T cell receptor (beta chain) originates from a study of blood T cell repertoires in COVID-19. Across the whole study: COVID-19 samples collected from the United States, Italy and Spain covered acute and convalescent phases. The analysed material was cDNA or gDNA that came from T cells, B-cell-depleted T cells, or PBMCs.

Followed over time, Seattle patients had been enrolled while infection was active. TCRdb's copy holds only in-frame clones and misses some; the assay was immunoSEQ multiplex PCR. Among around 280,000 clones listed, 85% to 90% were seen once. The trim removed 3 bases at V and 4 bases at J, leaving 3 bases unmatched. Germline assignment: CDR1 SEHNR and CDR2 FQNEAQ (reference sequence). The CDR3 is 14 residues long. The sample comprised peripheral blood. V is TRBV7-9 and J is TRBJ1-3; 7 nucleotides align to TRBD1. This receptor was taken from a woman in her thirties with COVID-19, enrolled during active disease. The CDR3 DNA reads as TGTGCCAGCAGCTTCACAGGGGTAGGAAACACCATATATTTT. It encodes CASSFTGVGNTIYF.